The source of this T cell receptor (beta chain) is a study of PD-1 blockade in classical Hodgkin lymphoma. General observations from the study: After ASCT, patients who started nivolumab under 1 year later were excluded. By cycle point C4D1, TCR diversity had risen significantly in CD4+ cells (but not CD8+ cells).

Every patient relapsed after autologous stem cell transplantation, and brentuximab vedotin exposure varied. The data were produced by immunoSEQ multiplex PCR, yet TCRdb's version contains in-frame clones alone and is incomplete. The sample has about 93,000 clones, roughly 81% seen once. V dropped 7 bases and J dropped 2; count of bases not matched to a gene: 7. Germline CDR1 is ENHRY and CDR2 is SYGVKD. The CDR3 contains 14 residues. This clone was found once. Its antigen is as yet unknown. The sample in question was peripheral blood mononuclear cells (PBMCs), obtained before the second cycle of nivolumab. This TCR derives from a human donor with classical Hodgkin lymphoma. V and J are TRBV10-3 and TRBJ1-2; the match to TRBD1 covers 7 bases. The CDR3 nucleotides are TGTGCCATCACTACGACAGGGTCGAACTATGGCTACACCTTC. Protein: CAITTTGSNYGYTF.